These 21 T cell receptor beta chains share one sample of origin, sequenced in a study of blood T cell repertoires in COVID-19. Produced via immunoSEQ multiplex PCR; TCRdb's table is partial and in-frame only. The data show 150,000 to 200,000 clones, roughly 89% seen once. The sample was peripheral blood. The receptors originated from a woman in her seventies with COVID-19, enrolled during active disease.

The chain uses TRBV30 and TRBJ2-2; 9 bases match TRBD2. CDR3 size: 17 residues. Germline V CDR1 and CDR2: GTSNPN, SVGIG (reference sequence). V lost 0 bases to trimming and J lost 5 bases; unmatched junction nucleotides: 10. DNA of the CDR3: TGTGCCTGGAGTGTATTGGTAGCGGGAGTACGGACCGGGGAGCTGTTTTTT. Translating gives CAWSVLVAGVRTGELFF.

The genes are TRBV10-3 and TRBJ2-7; no clear D gene. The length of the CDR3 is 14 residues. V shed 8 bases and J shed 2 bases, with 16 bases lying between them. The V gene's germline CDR1 is ENHRY and CDR2 SYGVKD. In DNA, the CDR3 is TGTGCCATCTCTCTCTCCCAGGCCACCTACGAGCAGTACTTC. It codes for CAISLSQATYEQYF.

The chain joins TRBV3-1 (or the pseudogene TRBV3-2) to TRBJ1-5; D unclear. This CDR3 comprises 15 residues. Germline V gene lookup returns CDR1 LGHDT and CDR2 YNNKEL (reference sequence). Deletions cut 0 bases from V and 2 bases from J, with 8 bases between. CDR3: CASSQDLTGNQPQHF. Written as DNA, the CDR3 is TGTGCCAGCAGCCAAGATCTTACAGGCAATCAGCCCCAGCATTTT.

V usage is TRBV28 and J usage is TRBJ2-7; 15 bases match TRBD2. The CDR3 loop spans 17 amino acids. V lost 4 bases, J lost 2 bases, and 6 bases stayed unmatched. Germline V lookup: CDR1 MDHEN, CDR2 SYDVKM. CDR3 residues: CASSWTSGRAGAYEQYF. The CDR3 nucleotides are TGTGCCAGCAGTTGGACTAGCGGGAGGGCCGGGGCCTACGAGCAGTACTTC.

This chain uses TRBV11-3 with TRBJ2-1; TRBD2 agrees at 9 bases. The CDR3 extends over 15 amino acids. The V gene's germline CDR1 is SGHNT and CDR2 YENEEA. Unmatched junction bases numbered 2, after V lost 1 base and J lost 4 bases. CDR3 DNA sequence: TGTGCCAGCAGCTTAGGGAGCGGGAGGTACAATGAGCAGTTCTTC. It is translated as CASSLGSGRYNEQFF.

The V gene is TRBV6-5, the J gene TRBJ2-1; TRBD1 matches 9 bases. Germline V lookup: CDR1 MNHEY, CDR2 SVGAGI. V shed 6 bases and J 15 bases; nucleotides not matched to a gene: 3. The CDR3 has 10 amino acids. The CDR3 nucleotides read TGTGCCAGCAGGCGGGACAGGGTGTTCTTC. Translated, it gives CASRRDRVFF.

This chain joins TRBV6-5 and TRBJ1-4; 7 bases map to TRBD1. The J segment lost 4 bases and the V segment lost 3 bases, leaving 8 bases of the junction unmatched. CDR1 and CDR2 from the germline V gene are MNHEY and SVGAGI. The CDR3 contains 16 residues. The CDR3 nucleotides are TGTGCCAGCAGTTATAGTCCGGGACAGATTAATGAAAAACTGTTTTTT. It yields the protein CASSYSPGQINEKLFF.

The gene calls are TRBV14 and TRBJ1-2; 9 bases align to TRBD1. After removal of 4 bases from V and 0 bases from J, the junction contained 9 bases not matched to a gene. The germline gives CDR1 SGHDN, CDR2 FVKESK. The CDR3 covers 17 residues. CDR3 DNA: TGTGCCAGCAGCCCCGGGACAGGGTATAGAGCTAACTATGGCTACACCTTC. Amino acids: CASSPGTGYRANYGYTF.

The rearrangement links TRBV14 to TRBJ2-3; perhaps TRBD2 as D (7 bases). The V and J ends lost 4 bases and 2 bases respectively, with 13 bases between them. The germline gives CDR1 SGHDN, CDR2 FVKESK. This CDR3 spans 15 amino acids. This CDR3 reads CASSRGGRLTDTQYF. Here the CDR3 DNA reads TGTGCCAGCAGCCGGGGGGGCAGGCTCACAGATACGCAGTATTTT.

The rearrangement links TRBV2 to TRBJ2-1, with D perhaps TRBD2 (6 bases). CDR1 and CDR2 from the germline V gene are SNHLY and FYNNEI. The CDR3 covers 14 residues. Deletions cut 7 bases from V and 6 bases from J, with 16 bases between. In nucleotides, the CDR3 is TGTGCCAGCATCTTACGGGAGAGTGTCAATGAGCAGTTCTTC. As protein: CASILRESVNEQFF.

The chain combines TRBV30 with TRBJ2-7; TRBD2 matches at 8 bases. CDR3 length equals 13 residues. Germline assignment: CDR1 GTSNPN and CDR2 SVGIG (reference sequence). V was pared by 4 bases and J by 7 bases, with 9 bases of the junction left unmatched. The CDR3 here is CAWMGLGLREQYF. The CDR3 DNA reads as TGTGCCTGGATGGGACTAGGGTTGAGGGAGCAGTACTTC.

This rearrangement joins TRBV6-2 or TRBV6-3 to TRBJ2-4; no reliable D call. The V gene's germline CDR1 is MNHEY and CDR2 SVGEGT. V shed 1 base and J shed 0 bases, with 25 bases lying between them. This CDR3 has 21 amino acids. The CDR3 bases are TGTGCCAGCAGTTACTTCGTGGTTTTCGACTTGCTCGAGCTAGCCAAAAACATTCAGTACTTC. Amino acids: CASSYFVVFDLLELAKNIQYF.

This chain uses TRBV3-1 (or the pseudogene TRBV3-2) with TRBJ1-3; D remains ambiguous. The CDR3 is 16 residues long. Trimming left V 0 bases short and J 0 bases short, with 9 bases between. Germline loops: CDR1 LGHDT, CDR2 YNNKEL (reference sequence). This CDR3 is CASSQDTGTSGNTIYF. CDR3 nucleotide sequence: TGTGCCAGCAGCCAAGATACGGGAACCTCTGGAAACACCATATATTTT.

The V gene is TRBV2, the J gene TRBJ1-1; D uncertain. CDR3 length: 12 amino acids. The V and J ends lost 0 bases and 4 bases respectively, with 3 bases between them. Germline V gene lookup returns CDR1 SNHLY and CDR2 FYNNEI. In nucleotides, the CDR3 is TGTGCCAGCAGTGAAGCCCGCACTGAAGCTTTCTTT. Its protein is CASSEARTEAFF.

The V gene is TRBV5-4, the J gene TRBJ2-5; 10 bases line up with TRBD1. The ends lost 4 bases at V and 5 bases at J; junction bases unmatched: 11. The CDR3 has 16 residues. Germline V lookup: CDR1 SGHNT, CDR2 YYREEE (reference sequence). The CDR3 loop reads CASSLRSGQGTETQYF. CDR3 nucleotide sequence: TGTGCCAGCAGCCTGCGGTCGGGACAGGGGACGGAGACCCAGTACTTC.

This clone has a handful of counts. This rearrangement joins TRBV27 to TRBJ2-2; 11 positions agree with TRBD2. There are 20 residues in the CDR3. With 4 bases clipped from V and 1 base from J, the junction kept 14 bases outside the gene matches. Germline CDR1 MNHEY, CDR2 SMNVEV (reference sequence). The CDR3 DNA is TGTGCCAGCAGTTCGCCGGGACTAGCGGCTAGTAAGGTGAACACCGGGGAGCTGTTTTTT. Amino acids: CASSSPGLAASKVNTGELFF.

The J gene is TRBJ1-2, the V gene TRBV4-3; 9 nucleotides align to TRBD1. This CDR3 has 15 residues. J was trimmed by 6 bases and V by 0 bases; bases with no gene match: 5. Germline V gene data show CDR1 as LGHNA and CDR2 as YSLEER. This chain's CDR3 is CASSQDNRGLHGYTF. The CDR3 nucleotides read TGCGCCAGCAGCCAAGATAACAGGGGGCTTCATGGCTACACCTTC.

This clone was counted a single time. This chain connects TRBV28 to TRBJ1-1, with 7 bases aligning to TRBD1. CDR1 MDHEN and CDR2 SYDVKM come from the germline V gene. V was pared by 3 bases and J by 5 bases, with 6 bases of the junction left unmatched. CDR3 length: 14 amino acids. CDR3 DNA sequence: TGTGCCAGCAGTTTTGACAGGGTCGGGACTGAAGCTTTCTTT. Protein sequence: CASSFDRVGTEAFF.

V usage is TRBV11-2 and J usage is TRBJ2-1; TRBD2 might be the D (6 bases). CDR1 SGHAT and CDR2 FQNNGV come from the germline V gene. Trimming took 1 base from V and 6 from J, leaving 10 bases between them. This CDR3 comprises 14 residues. This CDR3 is CASSLGGMINEQFF. CDR3 DNA: TGTGCCAGCAGCTTAGGCGGGATGATCAATGAGCAGTTCTTC.

V gene TRBV3-1 (or the pseudogene TRBV3-2) combines with J gene TRBJ1-5; D gene ambiguous. Germline CDR1 reads LGHDT; CDR2 reads YNNKEL (reference sequence). The V gene lost 1 base and the J gene lost 6 bases, with 7 bases spanning the gap. The CDR3 has 13 residues. The CDR3 DNA reads TGTGCCAGCAGCCAAGCAACAGCTCAGCCCCAGCATTTT. Translating gives CASSQATAQPQHF.

The chain is built from TRBV5-1 and TRBJ2-5, with 7 bases lining up with TRBD2. The CDR3 covers 18 residues. V shed 2 bases and J 5 bases; nucleotides not matched to a gene: 18. The germline V gene has CDR1 SGHRS and CDR2 YFSETQ. The chain's CDR3 is CASSFGLPGGGSGETQYF. CDR3 nucleotides: TGCGCCAGCAGCTTTGGACTCCCAGGAGGCGGGAGCGGTGAGACCCAGTACTTC.